This entry concerns a single T cell receptor (beta chain). The antigen remains unidentified. A single record per CDR3 protein comes from TCRdb applying MiXCR to the reads. The sample includes 380,000 or so distinct CDR3 sequences, just under 35% seen only once; the top ten take roughly 14%. Trimming shortened V by 4 bases and J by 0 bases, and 10 bases separated the two germline ends. The CDR3 spans 15 residues. Germline V lookup: CDR1 SGHNT, CDR2 YENEEA. This sample was included in a study of T cell repertoires in cytomegalovirus infection. Looking at the study overall: It was recently identified HLA-C-restricted and well-studied HLA-B-restricted CMV epitopes that the study used. TCR beta signatures that were public indicated CMV infection and matching HLA type. Study results and limitations: Identification of carriers of CMV plus the relevant HLA was performed using cumulative public TCR beta family frequency. CMV-specific TCR beta clonotypes restricted by HLA-C dominated the ex vivo response.

This specimen consisted of cultured PBMCs, obtained from culture after CMV antigen stimulation. The chain has TRBV11-3 and TRBJ1-3; D is undetermined. This clonotype was sampled from a human donor in good health (CMV status not recorded). Some clones in this sample may be carry-over from other donors' samples. The CDR3 region has the DNA TGTGCCAGCAGCTCATCGTGGCTCTCTGGAAACACCATATATTTT. Translation gives CASSSSWLSGNTIYF. The full variable domain, completed using reference TRBV11-3 and TRBJ1-3, is EAGVVQSPRYKIIEKKQPVAFWCNPISGHNTLYWYLQNLGQGPELLIRYENEEAVDDSQLPKDRFSAERLKGVDSTLKIQPAELGDSAVYLCASSSSWLSGNTIYFGEGSWLTVV.